At least ten counts were recorded for the clone carrying this T cell receptor (beta chain). This record comes from a study of T cells after yellow fever vaccination. V was shortened by 0 bases and J by 15 bases, with 21 bases between the two germline ends. This CDR3 contains 15 residues. Germline values: CDR1 DFQATT, CDR2 SNEGSKA (reference sequence). Template switching with 5'RACE generated the TCR cDNA and added a universal primer site and UMIs. TCRdb ran MiXCR on the 5' RACE reads and lists one entry per CDR3 protein. The table lists around 350,000 distinct CDR3 sequences, around 6.5% of them singletons.

The V call is TRBV20-1, the J call TRBJ1-6; tentatively, D is TRBD1 (5 bases). Sequencing used PBMCs, obtained 5 days after the yellow fever booster vaccination. The sequence was collected from a man under 40 who received the YFV17D yellow fever vaccine. The CDR3 loop reads CSARDVVATVSGLHF. CDR3 nucleotides: TGCAGTGCTAGAGATGTGGTAGCGACAGTGTCGGGCCTCCACTTT.